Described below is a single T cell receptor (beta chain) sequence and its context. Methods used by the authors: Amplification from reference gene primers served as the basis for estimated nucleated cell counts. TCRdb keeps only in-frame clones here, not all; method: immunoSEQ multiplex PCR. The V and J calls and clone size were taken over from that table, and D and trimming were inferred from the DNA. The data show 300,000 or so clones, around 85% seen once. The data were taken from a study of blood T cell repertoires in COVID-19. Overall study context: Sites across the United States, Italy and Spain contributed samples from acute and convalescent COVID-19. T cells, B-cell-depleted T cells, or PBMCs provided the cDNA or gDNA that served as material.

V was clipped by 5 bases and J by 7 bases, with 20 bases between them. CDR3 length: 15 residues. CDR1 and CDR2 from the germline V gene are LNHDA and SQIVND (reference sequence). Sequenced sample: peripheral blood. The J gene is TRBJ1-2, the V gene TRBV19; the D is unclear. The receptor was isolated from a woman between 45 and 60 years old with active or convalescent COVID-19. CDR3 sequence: CASSLGGGIILGYTF. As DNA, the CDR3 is TGTGCCAGTAGTCTCGGCGGAGGGATTATTCTTGGCTACACCTTC.